Listed here are 15 T cell receptor beta chains from one sample, sequenced in a study of graft-versus-host responses after intestinal transplantation. Their antigen targets remain unknown. The repertoire was sequenced with immunoSEQ multiplex PCR; TCRdb's copy has only in-frame clones and lacks some. The repertoire holds about 110,000 clones, with about 94% as singletons. This specimen was unstimulated CD8+ T cells sorted from spleen or lymph node cells, taken before intestinal transplant. The receptors come from a human donor who received an intestinal transplant.

Only a few counts were recorded for this clone. J is TRBJ1-4 and V is TRBV23-1, with D hard to call. TRBV23-1 is marked as an open reading frame, function uncertain. This CDR3 spans 10 amino acids. Deletions cut 11 bases from V and 8 bases from J, with 9 bases between. CDR3 region: CAFLGEKLFF. CDR3 sequence (DNA): TGCGCCTTCCTGGGGGAAAAACTGTTTTTT.

CDR3 sequence: CSVVAFSYNEQFF. CDR3 bases: TGCAGCGTTGTAGCGTTCTCCTACAATGAGCAGTTCTTC. V and J are TRBV29-1 and TRBJ2-1; D might be TRBD2 (5 bases). CDR1 and CDR2 from the germline V gene are SQVTM and ANQGSEA. The V gene lost 4 bases and the J gene lost 0 bases, with 7 bases spanning the gap. This CDR3 contains 13 residues.

This clone was picked up a small number of times. No conserved phenylalanine or tryptophan ends this CDR3, so it is likely a read error. The DNA is omitted, as the CDR3 cannot be located on it reliably, and the CDR3 follows TCRdb's listing. The chain recombines TRBV7-9 with TRBJ2-7; the listed D gene, TRBD2, was not tested against the DNA. The CDR3 contains 12 residues when both ends are counted. Germline V lookup: CDR1 SEHNR, CDR2 FQNEAQ (reference sequence). CDR3 sequence: CASSPPVGEVYL.

The chain employs TRBV5-5 and TRBJ2-1; a weak D match, TRBD2 (6 bases). Looked up from germline, CDR1 is SGHKS and CDR2 is YYEKEE (reference sequence). The ends were cut back, 2 bases at V and 7 bases at J, with 16 bases in the middle. The CDR3 extends over 15 amino acids. CDR3 bases: TGTGCCAGCAGCTTAATATCCCACAGCGGGAATGAGCAGTTCTTC. Its translation is CASSLISHSGNEQFF.

J is TRBJ2-7 and V is TRBV15, with 7 bases that match TRBD2. Germline V gives CDR1 LNHNV, CDR2 YYDKDF (reference sequence). The trim removed 1 base at V and 8 bases at J, leaving 11 bases unmatched. The CDR3 runs to 15 residues. The DNA of the CDR3 is TGTGCCACCAGCAGAGCTGGGGCGCGGGAGTATAAGCAGTACTTC. It yields the protein CATSRAGAREYKQYF.

The V gene is TRBV6-5, the J gene TRBJ1-5; no definite D call. CDR1 and CDR2 from the germline V gene are MNHEY and SVGAGI. V dropped 6 bases and J dropped 0 bases, with 12 bases sitting between them. The CDR3 sequence is 15 residues long. The DNA of the CDR3 is TGTGCCAGCAGCCTTGACACTAATAGCAATCAGCCCCAGCATTTT. Translated: CASSLDTNSNQPQHF.

The V gene is TRBV5-1, the J gene TRBJ1-1, with 9 bases identical to TRBD1. Germline trimming cut 3 bases from V and 8 bases from J; bases unmatched to any gene: 20. The CDR3 contains 18 residues. The V gene's germline CDR1 is SGHRS and CDR2 YFSETQ. CDR3 DNA: TGCGCCAGCAGCTGGGCTGGCGGGACAGGGTTTTCTCGGGCGGAAGCTTTCTTT. This gives the protein CASSWAGGTGFSRAEAFF.

The V and J genes are TRBV6-1 and TRBJ2-1; 7 nucleotides agree with TRBD1. The V gene end was trimmed by 3 bases and the J gene end by 9 bases; junction bases not matched to a gene: 5. CDR3 length equals 13 residues. Germline CDR1 MNHNS, CDR2 SASEGT. The CDR3 nucleotides read TGTGCCAGCAGTGAGACAGGGTGGATTGAGCAGTTCTTC. Amino acid sequence: CASSETGWIEQFF.

This clone was picked up one time. This chain joins TRBV6-5 and TRBJ2-1; the D call may be TRBD1 or TRBD2 (5 bases each). Trimming stripped 8 bases from V and 7 bases from J, with 15 bases between. The CDR3 consists of 13 residues. Germline loops: CDR1 MNHEY, CDR2 SVGAGI. Written as DNA, the CDR3 is TGTGCCAGCGGGGTGGGGGTGAGGAATGAGCAGTTCTTC. Translated, it gives CASGVGVRNEQFF.

V and J are TRBV7-2 and TRBJ1-4, with D possibly matching TRBD1 (6 bases). Trimming shortened V by 2 bases and J by 0 bases, and 7 bases separated the two germline ends. Germline V gene data show CDR1 as SGHTA and CDR2 as FQGNSA. The CDR3 is 15 residues long. DNA of the CDR3: TGTGCCAGCAGCTTATCAGGGGCAACTAATGAAAAACTGTTTTTT. It encodes CASSLSGATNEKLFF.

This clone was recorded once. This chain links TRBV27 with TRBJ2-2; the match to TRBD2 covers 12 bases. The V and J ends lost 7 bases and 6 bases, in that order; junction bases with no gene match: 9. This CDR3 region has 16 residues. Germline CDR1 and CDR2: MNHEY and SMNVEV (reference sequence). The CDR3 loop is CASTSRTSGIAGELFF. For the CDR3, the DNA is TGTGCCAGCACCTCAAGGACTAGCGGGATTGCCGGGGAGCTGTTTTTT.

V usage is TRBV27 and J usage is TRBJ1-2; maybe TRBD1 (6 bases). CDR3 length: 15 residues. The V and J ends lost 3 bases and 4 bases respectively, with 15 bases between them. Germline V gene data show CDR1 as MNHEY and CDR2 as SMNVEV (reference sequence). The CDR3 here is CASSLNRDMLYGYTF. CDR3 DNA: TGTGCCAGCAGTTTGAACAGGGATATGCTCTATGGCTACACCTTC.

The chain combines TRBV5-6 with TRBJ2-7, with 7 bases identical to TRBD2. The CDR3 has 12 residues. Germline V CDR1 and CDR2: SGHDT, YYEEEE. The ends lost 6 bases at V and 7 bases at J; junction bases unmatched: 7. CDR3 nucleotides: TGTGCCAGCACCATCGGGGGGTTTGAGCAGTACTTC. Encoded protein: CASTIGGFEQYF.

Worth noting for this clone: The identical CDR3 is also encoded by other nucleotide sequences in the sample. The chain recombines TRBV19 with TRBJ2-1; 7 bases agree with TRBD2. CDR3 length: 15 residues. Germline CDR1 is LNHDA and CDR2 is SQIVND (reference sequence). V lost 4 bases and J lost 1; bases outside the gene matches: 4. Written as DNA, the CDR3 is TGTGCCAGTAGTACCCGACTAGCATCCTACAATGAGCAGTTCTTC. Translation gives CASSTRLASYNEQFF. The variable domain in full, with the rest retrieved from reference TRBV19 and TRBJ2-1, is DGGITQSPKYLFRKEGQNVTLSCEQNLNHDAMYWYRQDPGQGLRLIYYSQIVNDFQKGDIAEGYSVSREKKESFPLTVTSAQKNPTAFYLCASSTRLASYNEQFFGPGTRLTVL.

The chain recombines TRBV19 with TRBJ2-1; no clear D gene. Looked up from germline, CDR1 is LNHDA and CDR2 is SQIVND (reference sequence). Between the trimmed V and J ends, which lost 1 base and 6 bases, there was a span of 7 bases. The CDR3 covers 13 residues. CDR3 sequence (DNA): TGTGCCAGTAGTATAGGGAGCGCCAATGAGCAGTTCTTC. Protein: CASSIGSANEQFF.